A single T cell receptor beta chain is shown here with its context. The antigen is unknown. This entry is derived from a study of cytomegalovirus exposure and HLA in healthy donors. Study at large: The Caucasian-associated ancestry cluster held around four fifths of a few hundred genotyped donors.

The primer mix had 60 Vbeta and 13 Jbeta primers. The assay was immunoSEQ multiplex PCR, and TCRdb's table has in-frame clones only and misses some. The table records 95,000 to 110,000 clones, around 80% of them present only once. CDR1 and CDR2 from the germline V gene are SGHTA and FQGNSA. With V trimmed by 3 bases and J by 2 bases, 1 base remained unmatched. This CDR3 region has 15 residues. Study conclusions and caveats: Among the most significant clusters, several appeared linked to common viral pathogens in a later analysis. Presence/absence analyses rested on an assumption that sequencing depth was roughly uniform across donors. Cytomegalovirus association was listed for 170 or so TCR beta chains.

This rearrangement joins TRBV7-2 to TRBJ2-3; 11 nucleotides match TRBD2. The TCR was taken from a woman younger than 35 in good health and CMV-seropositive. What was sequenced was PBMCs. The CDR3 DNA reads as TGTGCCAGCAGCTTTAGCGGGGGGGACACAGATACGCAGTATTTT. This translates into CASSFSGGDTDTQYF.